The rows below give T cell receptor beta chains drawn from one sample of a study of early T cells in non-severe SARS-CoV-2 infection. TCRdb re-analysed the 5' RACE reads in MiXCR, keeping a single row per CDR3 protein. The repertoire consists of approximately 49,000 distinct CDR3 sequences, with approximately 10% occurring once and the leading ten covering about 9.7%. Sequenced material: whole blood. Source of these receptors: an adult who was a healthcare worker with PCR-confirmed SARS-CoV-2 infection or an uninfected control (not recorded which). CDR3s include the opening cysteine and the closing phenylalanine or tryptophan. The order of the fields is CDR3 protein, CDR3 DNA, CDR3 length, V gene, J gene, clone size, D gene. D genes are given only for firm matches. Clone size is stated in some rows and not others, as once, few, many or a class when expanded.

CDR3: CASGGTGINEKLFF
DNA: TGTGCCAGCGGTGGGACAGGGATCAATGAAAAACTGTTTTTT
length: 14
V: TRBV12-3/TRBV12-4
J: TRBJ1-4
size: many
D: TRBD1

CDR3: CASSLVTGTYNEQFF
DNA: TGTGCCAGCAGCTTAGTTACGGGAACCTACAATGAGCAGTTCTTC
length: 15
V: TRBV7-9
J: TRBJ2-1
size: NA
D: NA

CDR3: CSARAATGRGSDTQYF
DNA: TGCAGTGCTAGGGCCGCCACCGGGAGGGGATCAGATACGCAGTATTTT
length: 16
V: TRBV20-1
J: TRBJ2-3
size: NA
D: TRBD2

CDR3: CASREKPIDEQFF
DNA: TGTGCCAGCAGGGAAAAGCCCATCGATGAGCAGTTCTTC
length: 13
V: TRBV11-2
J: TRBJ2-1
size: few
D: NA

CDR3: CASSPPTLGEQYF
DNA: TGTGCCAGCTCACCCCCGACCCTGGGCGAGCAGTACTTC
length: 13
V: TRBV18
J: TRBJ2-7
size: few
D: NA

CDR3: CSAPPLGGGGTKNIQYF
DNA: TGCAGTGCTCCACCCCTTGGTGGCGGGGGGACAAAAAACATTCAGTACTTC
length: 17
V: TRBV20-1
J: TRBJ2-4
size: many
D: TRBD2

CDR3: CASRSETDQPQHF
DNA: TGTGCCAGCAGGTCAGAGACGGATCAGCCCCAGCATTTT
length: 13
V: TRBV28
J: TRBJ1-5
size: many
D: NA

CDR3: CASCKGCQPQHF
DNA: TGCGCCAGCTGCAAGGGGTGTCAGCCCCAGCATTTT
length: 12
V: TRBV5-1
J: TRBJ1-5
size: many
D: NA

CDR3: CASSLAYSYEQYF
DNA: TGTGCCAGCAGCTTGGCCTACTCCTACGAGCAGTACTTC
length: 13
V: TRBV7-2
J: TRBJ2-7
size: NA
D: NA

CDR3: CASSPGTGGREQYF
DNA: TGCGCCAGCAGCCCGGGGACAGGGGGCAGAGAGCAGTACTTC
length: 14
V: TRBV5-1
J: TRBJ2-7
size: many
D: TRBD1

CDR3: CSVNLGTTGNTIYF
DNA: TGCAGCGTTAATCTGGGGACGACTGGAAACACCATATATTTT
length: 14
V: TRBV29-1
J: TRBJ1-3
size: many
D: NA

CDR3: CASSPYLNTEAFF
DNA: TGTGCCAGCAGCCCGTACCTGAACACTGAAGCTTTCTTT
length: 13
V: TRBV7-3
J: TRBJ1-1
size: NA
D: NA

CDR3: CASSQKGRATQYF
DNA: TGCGCCAGCAGCCAAAAGGGGAGGGCTACGCAGTATTTT
length: 13
V: TRBV4-3
J: TRBJ2-3
size: many
D: TRBD2

CDR3: CAWSAPGRTMNTEAFF
DNA: TGTGCCTGGAGTGCCCCGGGTCGCACAATGAACACTGAAGCTTTCTTT
length: 16
V: TRBV30
J: TRBJ1-1
size: many
D: NA

CDR3: CSAAGGNTGELFF
DNA: TGCAGTGCAGCGGGGGGAAACACCGGGGAGCTGTTTTTT
length: 13
V: TRBV20-1
J: TRBJ2-2
size: medium-sized
D: TRBD2

CDR3: CASSYNRQNTGELFF
DNA: TGTGCCAGCAGTTACAATCGACAGAACACCGGGGAGCTGTTTTTT
length: 15
V: TRBV6-2/TRBV6-3
J: TRBJ2-2
size: NA
D: NA

CDR3: CASSLGQSYNEQFF
DNA: TGTGCCAGCAGCCTAGGACAGTCCTACAATGAGCAGTTCTTC
length: 14
V: TRBV7-3
J: TRBJ2-1
size: many
D: NA

CDR3: CSARDHRGDGYTF
DNA: TGCAGTGCTAGAGATCACAGGGGGGATGGCTACACCTTC
length: 13
V: TRBV20-1
J: TRBJ1-2
size: many
D: TRBD1

CDR3: CASSQDQNGEQYF
DNA: TGTGCCAGCAGCCAAGATCAAAATGGCGAGCAGTACTTC
length: 13
V: TRBV4-2
J: TRBJ2-7
size: NA
D: NA

CDR3: CASSTGGRAEQFF
DNA: TGCGCCAGCAGCACCGGAGGCAGGGCTGAGCAGTTCTTC
length: 13
V: TRBV5-1
J: TRBJ2-1
size: few
D: NA